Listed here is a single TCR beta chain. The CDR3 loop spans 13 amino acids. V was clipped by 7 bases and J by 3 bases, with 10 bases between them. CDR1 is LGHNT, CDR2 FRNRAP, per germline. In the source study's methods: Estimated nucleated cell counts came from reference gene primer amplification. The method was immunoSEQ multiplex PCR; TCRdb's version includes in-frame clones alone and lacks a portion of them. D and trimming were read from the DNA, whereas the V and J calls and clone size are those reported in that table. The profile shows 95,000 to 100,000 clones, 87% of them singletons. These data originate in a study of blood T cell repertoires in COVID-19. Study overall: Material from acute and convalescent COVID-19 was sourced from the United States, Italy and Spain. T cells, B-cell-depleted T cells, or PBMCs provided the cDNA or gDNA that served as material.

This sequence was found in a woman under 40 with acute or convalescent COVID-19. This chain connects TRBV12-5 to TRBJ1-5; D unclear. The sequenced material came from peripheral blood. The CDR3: CASAPRSNQPQHF. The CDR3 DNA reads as TGTGCTAGTGCCCCGAGGTCCAATCAGCCCCAGCATTTT. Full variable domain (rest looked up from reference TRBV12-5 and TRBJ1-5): DARVTQTPRHKVTEMGQEVTMRCQPILGHNTVFWYRQTMMQGLELLAYFRNRAPLDDSGMPKDRFSAEMPDATLATLKIQPSEPRDSAVYFCASAPRSNQPQHFGDGTRLSIL.